This T cell receptor beta chain was profiled in a study of spatial heterogeneity in lung cancer. This clonotype is categorized as medium-sized. The target antigen is unknown. Time point here: sample taken at primary tumor resection. TCRs were sequenced from unsorted whole RNA of tumor, nontumor lung or PBMC. Germline V gene sequence: CDR1 LGHDT, CDR2 YNNKEL (reference sequence). Trimming at V came to 3 bases and at J to 4 bases, leaving 3 bases not matched to a gene. CDR3 length: 14 residues. The library protocol tagged each TCR cDNA with a unique molecular identifier. TCRdb recomputed calls from the 5' RACE reads with MiXCR, one row per CDR3 protein. In the table there are several thousand distinct CDR3 sequences, approximately 17% of which are singletons. General observations from the study: Within tumors, counts of expanded alpha and beta TCRs tracked tumor mutation counts.

The TCR comes from a female donor with early-stage non-small cell lung cancer. The rearrangement links TRBV3-1 to TRBJ2-5; TRBD1 aligns across 9 bases. The input for sequencing was lung tumor tissue, taken at surgery. CDR3 loop: CASSHRDRAETQYF. Written as DNA, the CDR3 is TGTGCCAGCAGCCATAGGGACAGGGCAGAGACCCAGTACTTC.